A selection of T cell receptor beta chains follows, all from one sample in a study of cytomegalovirus exposure and HLA in healthy donors. This table comes from immunoSEQ multiplex PCR, and its TCRdb copy is limited to in-frame clones, with some not included. In the table there are about 45,000 clones, around 56% of which are singletons. Sequencing input: PBMCs. These receptors were obtained from a man between 60 and 70 years old in good health and CMV-seronegative. CDR3s include the opening cysteine and the closing phenylalanine or tryptophan. A D gene is named only where the DNA matches it firmly. Clone size, where shown, is once, few, many, or a class for clones that have expanded.

D: .
V: TRBV5-6
J: TRBJ2-2
size: .
DNA: TGTGCCAGCAGCTTGGAGGGGACCGGGGAGCTGTTTTTT
CDR3: CASSLEGTGELFF

D: .
V: TRBV7-2
J: TRBJ2-7
size: .
DNA: TGTGCCAGCAGCTTAGACCGGGGAGCCTACGAGCAGTACTTC
CDR3: CASSLDRGAYEQYF

D: TRBD2
V: TRBV29-1
J: TRBJ2-1
size: .
DNA: TGCAGCGTGGAGACCGGGACTAGCGGGACCCATGAGCAGTTCTTC
CDR3: CSVETGTSGTHEQFF

D: TRBD1
V: TRBV30
J: TRBJ1-5
size: few
DNA: TGTGCCTGCAAAGGACAGGGTAGCCAGCCCCAGCATTTT
CDR3: CACKGQGSQPQHF

D: .
V: TRBV30
J: TRBJ2-7
size: .
DNA: TGTGCCTGGATGACTTACGGGGTCGGGCAGTACTTC
CDR3: CAWMTYGVGQYF

D: TRBD1
V: TRBV9
J: TRBJ2-6
size: .
DNA: TGTGCCAGCAGCCGACAGGGCTCTGGGGCCAACGTCCTGACTTTC
CDR3: CASSRQGSGANVLTF

D: TRBD1
V: TRBV4-3
J: TRBJ2-1
size: few
DNA: TGCGCCAGCAGCCAGATACCTCCGGGACAGGGGGCGAATGAGCAGTTCTTC
CDR3: CASSQIPPGQGANEQFF

D: TRBD1
V: TRBV7-2
J: TRBJ2-7
size: .
DNA: TGTGCCAGCAGCTTCTTTGCGAGACAGGGACACTACGAGCAGTACTTC
CDR3: CASSFFARQGHYEQYF

D: .
V: TRBV10-3
J: TRBJ1-5
size: .
DNA: TGTGCCATCAGTGAGTCGTCTGGAGGTGGAAGTCAGCCCCAGCATTTT
CDR3: CAISESSGGGSQPQHF

D: .
V: TRBV2
J: TRBJ1-5
size: .
DNA: TGTGCCAGCAGTGGGGCTACAGGTCTCAATCAGCCCCAGCATTTT
CDR3: CASSGATGLNQPQHF

D: .
V: TRBV9
J: TRBJ1-2
size: .
DNA: TGTGCCAGCAGCGTAGCCCCCCAGGTTAGCTATGGCTACACCTTC
CDR3: CASSVAPQVSYGYTF

D: .
V: TRBV6-5
J: TRBJ2-7
size: few
DNA: TGTGCCAGCAGTTACGCGGGGCTGGCCGTCTACGAGCAGTACTTC
CDR3: CASSYAGLAVYEQYF

D: .
V: TRBV18
J: TRBJ1-2
size: .
DNA: TGTGCCAGCGGGAGTTCCTGGACGGGCTACACCTTC
CDR3: CASGSSWTGYTF

D: .
V: TRBV6-5
J: TRBJ2-7
size: .
DNA: TGTGCCAGCAGCCCACGGCAGGGTTCCTACGAGCAGTACTTC
CDR3: CASSPRQGSYEQYF

D: TRBD2
V: TRBV2
J: TRBJ2-3
size: .
DNA: TGTGCCAGTAATGGGGGAGCGGGAGGGCTCGCGGATACGCAGTATTTT
CDR3: CASNGGAGGLADTQYF

D: .
V: TRBV4-2
J: TRBJ1-2
size: .
DNA: TGTGCCAGCAGCCAAGCAGGGGTGGCTAACTATGGCTACACCTTC
CDR3: CASSQAGVANYGYTF

D: .
V: TRBV5-4
J: TRBJ2-3
size: .
DNA: TGTGCCAGCAGCCCCACGTGGGCCGGAACAGATACGCAGTATTTT
CDR3: CASSPTWAGTDTQYF

D: TRBD1
V: TRBV11-2
J: TRBJ2-1
size: .
DNA: TGTGCCAGCAGCTTCCTCCGGGACAGGGTCACCCCCGGGCAGTTCTTC
CDR3: CASSFLRDRVTPGQFF

D: .
V: TRBV9
J: TRBJ2-3
size: .
DNA: TGTGCCAGCAGCGATCGGACAGGCACAGATACGCAGTATTTT
CDR3: CASSDRTGTDTQYF

D: TRBD1
V: TRBV7-2
J: TRBJ1-2
size: few
DNA: TGTGCCAGCAGCCCTCGGGAGGGACAGCCAGGCGGCTACACCTTC
CDR3: CASSPREGQPGGYTF

D: .
V: TRBV9
J: TRBJ2-2
size: few
DNA: TGTGCCAGCAGTTCCGGTCCCCCCGGGGAGCTGTTTTTT
CDR3: CASSSGPPGELFF

D: .
V: TRBV5-4
J: TRBJ2-4
size: .
DNA: TGTGCCAGCAGCTTGAAAGCAACGGGAGCCAAAAACATTCAGTACTTC
CDR3: CASSLKATGAKNIQYF

D: .
V: TRBV5-1
J: TRBJ2-4
size: .
DNA: TGCGCCAGCAGCTTAACTACAGGGACGGACATTCAGTACTTC
CDR3: CASSLTTGTDIQYF

D: .
V: TRBV6-1
J: TRBJ1-4
size: .
DNA: TGTGCCAGCACAGCGCGGGGGCTAAGTGAAAAACTGTTTTTT
CDR3: CASTARGLSEKLFF

D: .
V: TRBV9
J: TRBJ1-2
size: .
DNA: TGTGCCAGCAGCCCAGAGTCAGGGCGCTATGGCTACACCTTC
CDR3: CASSPESGRYGYTF

D: .
V: TRBV2
J: TRBJ1-1
size: .
DNA: TGTGCCAGCAGCCCGACAGCTGCGACTTTCTTT
CDR3: CASSPTAATFF

D: TRBD1
V: TRBV29-1
J: TRBJ1-4
size: .
DNA: TGCAGCATAAAGACAGGGAGTAATGAAAAACTGTTTTTT
CDR3: CSIKTGSNEKLFF

D: TRBD1
V: TRBV6-1
J: TRBJ1-2
size: .
DNA: TGTGCCAGCAAAGAACAGGGGGGTAAGGATGGCTACACCTTC
CDR3: CASKEQGGKDGYTF

D: .
V: TRBV6-1
J: TRBJ1-2
size: few
DNA: TGTGCCAGCAGTGAAGCGAGCCATTACTATGGCTACACCTTC
CDR3: CASSEASHYYGYTF

D: .
V: TRBV6-1
J: TRBJ2-7
size: .
DNA: TGTGCCAGCAGTTCTTTGGGGGGAGCCTACGAGCAGTACTTC
CDR3: CASSSLGGAYEQYF

D: .
V: TRBV11-3
J: TRBJ1-1
size: .
DNA: TGTGCCAGCAGCCCACAGAACACTGAAGCTTTCTTT
CDR3: CASSPQNTEAFF

D: TRBD1
V: TRBV15
J: TRBJ1-5
size: .
DNA: TGTGCCACCAGCAGATACCGGGACAGACACAATCAGCCCCAGCATTTT
CDR3: CATSRYRDRHNQPQHF

D: TRBD2
V: TRBV6-5
J: TRBJ2-7
size: .
DNA: TGTGCCAGCTCACTAGCGGGGGCCTACGAGCAGTACTTC
CDR3: CASSLAGAYEQYF

D: TRBD1
V: TRBV28
J: TRBJ1-1
size: .
DNA: TGTGCCAGCAGTCAACTATATCGGGACAGGTCCAAAGCTTTCTTT
CDR3: CASSQLYRDRSKAFF

D: .
V: TRBV2
J: TRBJ1-5
size: few
DNA: TGTGCCAGCAGGGGCGGACATTTGTTCCAGCCCCAGCATTTT
CDR3: CASRGGHLFQPQHF

D: .
V: TRBV25-1
J: TRBJ2-5
size: .
DNA: TGTGCCAGCAGTAGAGGAGAGCTCATCCAGTACTTC
CDR3: CASSRGELIQYF

D: .
V: TRBV9
J: TRBJ2-1
size: many
DNA: TGTGCCAGCAGCTCTAAATTGGAGAATGAGCAGTTCTTC
CDR3: CASSSKLENEQFF

D: .
V: TRBV28
J: TRBJ2-1
size: .
DNA: TGTGCCAGCAACTACCTAGGGGGCTCCTACAATGAGCAGTTCTTC
CDR3: CASNYLGGSYNEQFF

D: .
V: TRBV15
J: TRBJ1-1
size: few
DNA: TGTGCCACCAGCGGGGGCCGGGACATCGCTGAAGCTTTCTTT
CDR3: CATSGGRDIAEAFF

D: TRBD2
V: TRBV4-3
J: TRBJ2-1
size: .
DNA: TGCGCCAGCAGCCAAGAATCTAGCGGGAGGGCCAACAATGAGCAGTTCTTC
CDR3: CASSQESSGRANNEQFF

D: TRBD2
V: TRBV9
J: TRBJ2-7
size: .
DNA: TGTGCCAGCAGCGTAGCCGGGACTAGCGGGTACGAGCAGTACTTC
CDR3: CASSVAGTSGYEQYF

D: .
V: TRBV10-3
J: TRBJ1-2
size: .
DNA: TGTGCCATCAGTGAGTCGAGCCACGGGGTCTATGGCTACACCTTC
CDR3: CAISESSHGVYGYTF

D: .
V: TRBV6-1
J: TRBJ2-5
size: .
DNA: TGTGCCGTTTTTAGTACGGGTCAAGAGACCCAGTACTTC
CDR3: CAVFSTGQETQYF

D: .
V: TRBV13
J: TRBJ2-7
size: few
DNA: TGTGCCAGCAAAAAGGGGTTGGGATCCTACGAGCAGTACTTC
CDR3: CASKKGLGSYEQYF

D: TRBD2
V: TRBV6-1
J: TRBJ2-7
size: .
DNA: TGTGCCAGCAGTGTAGCTTTTAGCGGGAGGGCTACCTACGAGCAGTACTTC
CDR3: CASSVAFSGRATYEQYF

D: TRBD1
V: TRBV30
J: TRBJ2-7
size: few
DNA: TGTGCCTGGAGGGGGGACAGGGGCTACGAGCAGTACTTC
CDR3: CAWRGDRGYEQYF

D: TRBD1
V: TRBV30
J: TRBJ1-3
size: .
DNA: TGTGCGGGGGGGTTGGACAGGGCTGGAAACACCATATATTTT
CDR3: CAGGLDRAGNTIYF

D: .
V: TRBV28
J: TRBJ1-4
size: few
DNA: TGTGCCAGCAGTCCCTACCTCAGGGTGGGCGATGAAAAACTGTTTTTT
CDR3: CASSPYLRVGDEKLFF